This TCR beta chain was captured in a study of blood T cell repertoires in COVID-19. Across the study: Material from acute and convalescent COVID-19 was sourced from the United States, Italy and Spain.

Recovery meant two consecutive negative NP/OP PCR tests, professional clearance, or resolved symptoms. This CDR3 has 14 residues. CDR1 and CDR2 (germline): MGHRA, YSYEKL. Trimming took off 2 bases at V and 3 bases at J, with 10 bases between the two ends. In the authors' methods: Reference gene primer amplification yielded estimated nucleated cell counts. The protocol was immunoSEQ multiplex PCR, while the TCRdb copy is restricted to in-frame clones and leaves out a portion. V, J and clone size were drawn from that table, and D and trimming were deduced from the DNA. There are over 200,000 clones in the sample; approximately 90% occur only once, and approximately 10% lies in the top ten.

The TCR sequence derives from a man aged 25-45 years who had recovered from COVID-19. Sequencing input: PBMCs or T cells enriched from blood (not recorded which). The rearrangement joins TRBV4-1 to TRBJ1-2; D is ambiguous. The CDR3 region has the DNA TGCGCCAGCAGCCAATACCGGGAACACTATGGCTACACCTTC. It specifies CASSQYREHYGYTF.